Presented here are 17 T cell receptor beta chains from one specimen sequenced in a study of blood T cells in healthy people across ages (dated by TCRdb to about 2015). Library preparation used 5' RACE. The data were produced on an Illumina HiSeq 2500. The second PCR ran for roughly 7 to 12 cycles and used a J-beta primer mix along with a sample-barcoded 5' primer. TCRdb's own reprocessing of the public reads used fastp at Q25 and MiXCR and kept productive beta chains. Rows with a matching CDR3 protein are joined into one entry that keeps the most common DNA and genes. The sample table records about 730,000 distinct CDR3 sequences; 43% of these occur just once. The biggest ten clones account for 20% of the sample. Sequencing was done on a sample of blood. These receptors all stem from an older woman in good health.

The CDR3 coding sequence is TGTGCCAGCAGCCTGGCCAGGGCTAGCAATCAGCCCCAGCATTTT. Translating it yields CASSLARASNQPQHF. The chain is built from TRBV28 and TRBJ1-5; TRBD1 might be the D (5 bases). CDR1 and CDR2 (germline): MDHEN, SYDVKM. Trimming took 6 bases from V and 0 from J, leaving 12 bases between them. The CDR3 sequence is 15 residues long. Complete variable domain (other parts from reference TRBV28 and TRBJ1-5): DVKVTQSSRYLVKRTGEKVFLECVQDMDHENMFWYRQDPGLGLRLIYFSYDVKMKEKGDIPEGYSVSREKKERFSLILESASTNQTSMYLCASSLARASNQPQHFGDGTRLSIL.

This rearrangement joins TRBV7-3 to TRBJ2-7; D possibly corresponds to TRBD2 (5 bases). Germline CDR1 is SGHTA and CDR2 is FQGTGA. CDR3 length: 15 amino acids. The germline V and J ends were trimmed by 5 bases and 1 base, with 15 bases remaining between them. The CDR3 loop is CASSQAPGNSYEQYF. Here the CDR3 DNA reads TGTGCCAGCAGCCAAGCACCCGGGAATTCCTACGAGCAGTACTTC.

The V call is TRBV7-2, the J call TRBJ1-5, with TRBD1 as a possible D gene (6 bases). CDR3 length equals 19 residues. The V and J ends lost 5 bases and 2 bases respectively, with 25 bases between them. Germline lookup yields CDR1 SGHTA and CDR2 FQGNSA. DNA of the CDR3: TGTGCCAGCAGCCCTAGTGGGGGCGGGGGGGTGAGCGGCAATCAGCCCCAGCATTTT. Translating it yields CASSPSGGGGVSGNQPQHF.

There are many counts of this clonotype. The V gene is TRBV28, the J gene TRBJ2-1; D call uncertain. CDR3 length equals 15 residues. Germline lookup yields CDR1 MDHEN and CDR2 SYDVKM. V was pared by 6 bases and J by 6 bases, with 18 bases between. CDR3 protein: CASSKDFNPVNEQFF. The DNA of the CDR3 is TGTGCCAGCAGCAAAGACTTCAACCCTGTCAATGAGCAGTTCTTC.

With respect to this clonotype: At one end, the junction sequence differs from germline, possibly due to a read error. The rearrangement joins TRBV7-7 to TRBJ2-3; TRBD1 matches 9 bases. Germline assignment: CDR1 SSHAT and CDR2 FNYEAQ (reference sequence). The CDR3 runs 15 residues. In nucleotides, the CDR3 is TGTGCTAGCAGCTCCGGGACAGGGTCAGCAGATACGCAGTATTTT. Residues: CASSSGTGSADTQYF.

The rearrangement links TRBV19 to TRBJ1-5, with D maybe TRBD1 (6 bases). CDR3 length equals 12 residues. Germline V lookup: CDR1 LNHDA, CDR2 SQIVND (reference sequence). V dropped 9 bases and J dropped 6 bases, with 12 bases sitting between them. CDR3 nucleotide sequence: TGTGCCAGCACAGGGAGTTTTCAGCCCCAGCATTTT. It codes for CASTGSFQPQHF.

This clonotype was observed many times. The chain joins TRBV4-2 to TRBJ2-1; possibly TRBD2 for D (6 bases). V shed 0 bases and J shed 4 bases, with 13 bases lying between them. Germline V lookup: CDR1 LGHNA, CDR2 YNFKEQ. The CDR3 totals 16 residues. The CDR3 DNA is TGTGCCAGCAGCCAAGAGAGTAGCGGAAAATACAATGAGCAGTTCTTC. Protein: CASSQESSGKYNEQFF.

The V call is TRBV29-1, the J call TRBJ2-7; a weak D match, TRBD1 (8 bases). The CDR3 sequence is 15 residues long. Germline CDR1 is SQVTM and CDR2 is ANQGSEA. V was shortened by 3 bases and J by 7 bases, with 22 bases between the two germline ends. The CDR3 sequence is CSVERGTGRYNEQYF. CDR3 coding DNA: TGCAGCGTTGAGCGGGGGACAGGCCGCTACAATGAGCAGTACTTC.

This chain links TRBV4-1 with TRBJ2-7; a weak D match, TRBD2 (5 bases). The CDR3 has 16 amino acids. Germline CDR1 MGHRA, CDR2 YSYEKL. Trimming cost V 0 bases and J 7 bases, with 19 bases left between them. Written as DNA, the CDR3 is TGCGCCAGCAGCCAAGAATGGGGAGATATTTTACGAGAGCAGTACTTC. This sequence encodes CASSQEWGDILREQYF.

The table lists this clonotype with many counts. V and J are TRBV10-1 and TRBJ2-4, with D tentatively TRBD2 (6 bases). CDR1 is WNHNN and CDR2 is SYGVQD in the germline V gene (reference sequence). The CDR3 is 11 amino acids. V was shortened by 5 bases and J by 13 bases, with 12 bases between the two germline ends. DNA of the CDR3: TGCGCCAGCAGTCCGGGGGTTGAGCAGTACTTC. Its translation is CASSPGVEQYF.

The chain employs TRBV29-1 and TRBJ1-1, with a tentative D call TRBD1 (5 bases). This CDR3 comprises 13 residues. Germline V gives CDR1 SQVTM, CDR2 ANQGSEA. Trimming left V 3 bases short and J 5 bases short, with 13 bases between. The CDR3 sequence: CSVEEGRKTEAFF. The CDR3 region has the DNA TGCAGCGTTGAGGAGGGGAGAAAAACTGAAGCTTTCTTT.

This clonotype was picked up a small number of times. V and J are TRBV6-6 and TRBJ1-2, with a weak D call TRBD1 (5 bases). CDR1 is MNHNY and CDR2 is SVGAGI in the germline V gene (reference sequence). The CDR3 has 13 amino acids. The V end was cut by 5 bases, the J end by 11 bases, with 18 bases between. The CDR3 coding sequence is TGTGCCAGCAGTGCCCGGGACCAACAGAGGTACACCTTC. It translates to CASSARDQQRYTF.

V and J are TRBV20-1 and TRBJ1-5, with D maybe TRBD1 (6 bases). Per germline, CDR1 DFQATT and CDR2 SNEGSKA (reference sequence). CDR3 length: 13 amino acids. V was clipped by 6 bases and J by 4 bases, with 13 bases between them. CDR3 loop: CSASDRPNQPQHF. For the CDR3, the DNA is TGCAGTGCCTCGGACAGACCGAATCAGCCCCAGCATTTT.

This chain uses TRBV9 with TRBJ2-3; D is ambiguous. The CDR3 runs to 15 residues. Trimming removed 3 bases from V and 2 bases from J, with 13 bases in between. In germline, CDR1 is SGDLS, CDR2 YYNGEE. The CDR3 region is CASSAHFLHTDTQYF. CDR3 sequence (DNA): TGTGCCAGCAGCGCCCATTTTCTCCACACAGATACGCAGTATTTT.

V usage is TRBV29-1 and J usage is TRBJ1-1; D might be TRBD1 (6 bases). Germline CDR1 reads SQVTM; CDR2 reads ANQGSEA. The V end was cut by 6 bases, the J end by 3 bases, with 17 bases between. The CDR3 has 14 residues. The CDR3 loop reads CSVMQTGRDTEAFF. DNA of the CDR3: TGCAGCGTCATGCAAACAGGGAGGGACACTGAAGCTTTCTTT.

This clonotype was detected a few times. The genes are TRBV7-9 and TRBJ1-2, with 8 bases lining up with TRBD1. This CDR3 has 15 amino acids. The J segment lost 3 bases and the V segment lost 2 bases, leaving 5 bases of the junction unmatched. Looked up from germline, CDR1 is SEHNR and CDR2 is FQNEAQ (reference sequence). The CDR3 DNA reads TGTGCCAGCAGCTTACCTCCGGGACAGGACTATGGCTACACCTTC. Encoded protein: CASSLPPGQDYGYTF. The full variable domain, its missing parts supplied by reference TRBV7-9 and TRBJ1-2, is DTGVSQNPRHKITKRGQNVTFRCDPISEHNRLYWYRQTLGQGPEFLTYFQNEAQLEKSRLLSDRFSAERPKGSFSTLEIQRTEQGDSAMYLCASSLPPGQDYGYTFGSGTRLTVV.

The chain employs TRBV18 and TRBJ2-1; 11 bases map to TRBD2. This CDR3 has 18 amino acids. Unmatched junction bases numbered 10, after V lost 6 bases and J lost 0 bases. Germline V gene lookup returns CDR1 KGHSH and CDR2 LQKENI. The CDR3 here is CASSRQGLAASSYNEQFF. CDR3 coding DNA: TGTGCCAGCTCTCGACAGGGACTAGCGGCGAGCTCCTACAATGAGCAGTTCTTC.